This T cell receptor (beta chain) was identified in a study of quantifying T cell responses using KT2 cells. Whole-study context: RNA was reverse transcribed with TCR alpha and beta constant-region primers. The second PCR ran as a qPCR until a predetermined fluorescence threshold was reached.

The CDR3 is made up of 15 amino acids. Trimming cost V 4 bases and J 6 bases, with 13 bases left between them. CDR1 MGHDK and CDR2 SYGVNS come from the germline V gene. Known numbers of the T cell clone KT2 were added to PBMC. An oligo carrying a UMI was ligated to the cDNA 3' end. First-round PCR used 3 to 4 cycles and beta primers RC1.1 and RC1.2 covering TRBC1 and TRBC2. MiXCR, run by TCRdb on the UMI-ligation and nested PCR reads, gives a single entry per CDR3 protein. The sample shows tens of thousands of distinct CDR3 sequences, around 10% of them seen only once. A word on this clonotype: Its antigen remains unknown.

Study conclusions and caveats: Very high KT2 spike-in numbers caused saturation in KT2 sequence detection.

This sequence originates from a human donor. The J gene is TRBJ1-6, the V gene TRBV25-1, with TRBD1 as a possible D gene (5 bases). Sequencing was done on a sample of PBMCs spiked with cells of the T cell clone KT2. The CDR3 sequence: CASSGSGRTNSPLHF. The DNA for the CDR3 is TGTGCCAGCAGTGGCTCGGGACGGACTAATTCACCCCTCCACTTT.